The clone carrying this T cell receptor (beta chain) was counted between two and nine times. Its antigen remains unknown. The data stem from a study of blood T cells in healthy people across ages. Findings and limits, study-wide: It was held that the diversity estimates obtained from one million T cells were underestimates.

The authors ran a second PCR of 7 to 11 cycles using a sample-barcoded 5' primer and a J-beta primer mix. TCRdb ran MiXCR on the 5' RACE reads and lists one entry per CDR3 protein. Of 900,000 to 950,000 distinct CDR3 sequences listed, roughly 28% are singletons. The CDR3 has 16 amino acids. The germline gives CDR1 SGHRS, CDR2 YFSETQ. J was trimmed by 4 bases and V by 3 bases; bases with no gene match: 10. The data also belong to a second study, concerning T cells of mothers and their children. That paper notes: Material was donated by three healthy Caucasian mothers and their six children. Related pairs of mothers and children showed slightly higher, non-significant overlap versus unrelated pairs.

What was sequenced was blood. The chain employs TRBV5-1 and TRBJ1-2; 9 bases agree with TRBD1. This TCR was recovered from a woman aged 40 to 50 in good health. CDR3 bases: TGCGCCAGCAGCTCGGGCGGACCGACAGGGGGCTATGGCTACACCTTC. Translation gives CASSSGGPTGGYGYTF.